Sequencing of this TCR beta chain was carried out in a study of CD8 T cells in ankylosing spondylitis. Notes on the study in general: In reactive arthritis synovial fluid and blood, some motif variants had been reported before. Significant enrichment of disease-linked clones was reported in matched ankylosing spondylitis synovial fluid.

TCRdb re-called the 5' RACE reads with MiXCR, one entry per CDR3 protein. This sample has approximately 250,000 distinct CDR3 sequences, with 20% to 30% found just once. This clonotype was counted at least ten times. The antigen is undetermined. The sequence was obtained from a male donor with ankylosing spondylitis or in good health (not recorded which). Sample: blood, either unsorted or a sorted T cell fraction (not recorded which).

CDR3 region: CSVPRAGFCNSPLHF. The DNA for the CDR3 is TGCAGCGTTCCCAGGGCGGGGTTCTGTAATTCACCCCTCCACTTT. The chain joins TRBV29-1 to TRBJ1-6; D is possibly TRBD1 (5 bases). Germline CDR1 is SQVTM and CDR2 is ANQGSEA. The CDR3 has 15 amino acids. Trimming stripped 5 bases from V and 6 bases from J, with 17 bases between.